This T cell receptor (beta chain) was found in a study of T cell clones after liver transplantation (dated by TCRdb to between 2018 and 2020). About the study as a whole: ITN030ST, the source of the samples, was a randomized trial that attempted immunosuppression withdrawal within 2 years of liver transplantation. Donor-reactive T cell clones were identified using TCRbeta sequencing after a pre-transplant mixed lymphocyte reaction and were then followed in post-transplant blood. As an antigen-independent comparator for donor-reactive sequences, third party-reactive TCRbeta sequences were also identified from pre-transplant MLRs. Three of the eight recipients were HCV-positive; the others were transplanted for non-autoimmune, non-viral indications. No induction therapy was given to the subjects, and standard immunosuppression was administered until randomization at 12-24 months post-transplant. To count as tolerant, a recipient had to stay completely off immunosuppression for at least one year without liver enzymes climbing beyond twice the upper limit of normal. Blood samples were collected pre-transplant, pre-randomization before withdrawal, and post-randomization after either complete withdrawal or failed withdrawal. A cohort of 8 liver transplant recipients was studied, of whom 3 were classified as tolerant and 5 as non-tolerant. General study outcomes and caveats: In two subjects, low numbers of available donor cells limited the measurable donor-reactive repertoire. Without allograft tissue specimens, donor-reactive T cells may have migrated into the graft rather than being deleted. Circulating donor-reactive CD4 TCRbeta sequences fell significantly post-transplant in most of the 8 subjects, irrespective of tolerance or HCV status. When repertoire turnover was accounted for, significantly reduced detection of donor-reactive sequences was found in 7 of 8 subjects for CD4 and in 8 of 8 subjects for CD8. The decline in donor-reactive sequences exceeded the decline in third party-reactive sequences, suggesting partial antigen-specific deletion that was unrelated to withdrawal success. The conclusions were preliminary, being limited by small, heterogeneous patient numbers and by non-standardized post-transplant time points.

High-throughput TCRbeta CDR3 sequencing of frozen genomic DNA was performed by immunoSEQ, with PCR amplification, mapping, bias correction and internal controls included. The authors processed their data as follows. Only productive rearrangements were retained, and each unique TCRbeta sequence was defined by its CDR3 nucleotide sequence together with its V and J gene. For classification of a sequence as donor-reactive, at least 5-fold expansion in CFSE-low cells relative to unstimulated pre-transplant cells and a frequency of at least 0.01% were required. Per-subject minimum frequency thresholds, based on the lowest-template unstimulated sample, ensured at least 90% detection power. Jensen-Shannon divergence between the top 1000 TCRbeta sequences after and before transplant was used to measure repertoire turnover. Changes in detection of donor-reactive sequences were assessed with two-sided Fisher's exact tests. TCRdb took over this immuneACCESS table, retaining in-frame rearrangements with V and J assigned. Such tables are incomplete; in checked studies, under half of the missing clones stem from an unresolved V gene, and the remainder is unexplained. Clone size and V and J calls were adopted from that table, with D and trimming inferred from the DNA. The sample yields 55,000 to 70,000 clones; about 92% were counted once. The biggest ten clones account for roughly 0.98% of the sample.

Turning to this clone: Which antigen it targets is not known. Within one base of it there is no much larger clone, and no base qualities were kept.

Unstimulated PBMCs, after thawing, were stained for CD3, CD4 and CD8 and then FACS-sorted into CD3+CD4+ and CD3+CD8+ populations. All 8 studied subjects were randomized to withdrawal of immunosuppression. The Qiagen DNeasy Blood and Tissue Kit was used for isolation of genomic DNA. CDR1 and CDR2 were assigned from the germline V gene as MGHDK and SYGVNS. The V end loses 3 bases and the J end loses 3 bases, and a stretch of 9 bases separates them. Spanning cysteine to phenylalanine, the CDR3 consists of 13 amino acids. CDR3 DNA only is kept here, 39 bases in frame from base 1. This material consisted of CD4+ T cells from blood, taken about 26 months after liver transplant. The chain uses TRBV25-1 and TRBJ2-7; a confident D gene designation cannot be given. The TCR originated in a human patient who received a liver transplant. After transplantation, some T cells may belong to the graft donor instead of the recipient. The bases read TGTGCCAGCAGTGAGAACCTAAACTACGAGCAGTACTTC. It translates to CASSENLNYEQYF.